This entry lists 9 T cell receptor beta chains sequenced from one sample in a study of a mutant IDH1 vaccine in newly diagnosed glioma. The time point denotes: week 23, last vaccination. What each vaccine dose contained was 300 ug of mutant IDH1 20-mer peptide, accompanied by topical imiquimod. Their antigens remain unidentified. Measured with immunoSEQ multiplex PCR; TCRdb has only the in-frame clones, and not every one. The table has tens of thousands of clones, about 80% seen once. The source was PBMCs, collected from a glioma patient whose treatment included an IDH1 peptide vaccine. The receptors originated from a man aged 40-50 years with glioma.

A note on this clone: The germline gene is not matched at one end of the junction; a read error may be the cause. The chain employs TRBV19 and TRBJ1-4; tentative D call: TRBD1 (5 bases). The CDR3 has 17 amino acids. Germline CDR1 LNHDA, CDR2 SQIVND (reference sequence). CDR3 amino acids: CASSILSGIGTSEKLFF. CDR3 coding DNA: TGTGCCAGTAGTATATTGTCAGGGATCGGAACTAGTGAAAAACTGTTTTTT.

The table lists this clone with a few counts. J is TRBJ1-2 and V is TRBV10-1, with 7 bases fitting TRBD1. V lost 0 bases to trimming and J lost 8 bases; unmatched junction nucleotides: 6. CDR1 and CDR2 (germline): WNHNN, SYGVQD (reference sequence). The CDR3 sequence is 14 residues long. Written as DNA, the CDR3 is TGCGCCAGCAGTGAGTCGAGGGACAGCGGGGGCTACACCTTC. Protein sequence: CASSESRDSGGYTF.

The rearrangement joins TRBV5-1 to TRBJ2-3; 9 bases fit TRBD1. This CDR3 has 15 residues. Germline assignment: CDR1 SGHRS and CDR2 YFSETQ. V lost 2 bases to trimming and J lost 3 bases; unmatched junction nucleotides: 4. The CDR3 nucleotides read TGCGCCAGCAGCTTAACAGGGGGCCAGACAGATACGCAGTATTTT. Its translation: CASSLTGGQTDTQYF. The full variable domain, with the rest looked up from reference TRBV5-1 and TRBJ2-3, is KAGVTQTPRYLIKTRGQQVTLSCSPISGHRSVSWYQQTPGQGLQFLFEYFSETQRNKGNFPGRFSGRQFSNSRSEMNVSTLELGDSALYLCASSLTGGQTDTQYFGPGTRLTVL.

The gene calls are TRBV6-6 and TRBJ2-5, with 7 bases matching TRBD1. Germline CDR1 and CDR2: MNHNY and SVGAGI (reference sequence). V lost 7 bases, J lost 1 base, and 6 bases stayed unmatched. This CDR3 spans 14 amino acids. CDR3 residues: CASNTRGLQETQYF. The CDR3 DNA follows: TGTGCCAGCAACACTAGGGGGCTCCAAGAGACCCAGTACTTC.

The chain uses TRBV2 and TRBJ1-6, with 8 bases matching TRBD1. CDR3 length equals 14 residues. After removal of 11 bases from V and 7 bases from J, the junction contained 10 bases not matched to a gene. Germline values: CDR1 SNHLY, CDR2 FYNNEI. DNA for the CDR3: TGTGCCGGCTCCAGGCAGGGGGCCAATTCACCCCTCCACTTT. This gives the protein CAGSRQGANSPLHF.

The chain uses TRBV27 and TRBJ1-4; the D is unclear. Trimming pared 2 bases from V and 0 bases from J, leaving 10 bases between. Germline CDR1 reads MNHEY; CDR2 reads SMNVEV (reference sequence). The CDR3 has 16 amino acids. This CDR3 is CASSLAAGSTNEKLFF. CDR3 DNA: TGTGCCAGCAGTTTAGCGGCGGGATCAACTAATGAAAAACTGTTTTTT.

This chain joins TRBV4-2 and TRBJ1-2; no clear D. There are 15 residues in the CDR3. CDR1 is LGHNA, CDR2 YNFKEQ, per germline. V was trimmed by 0 bases and J by 0 bases, leaving 8 bases between them. CDR3 DNA: TGTGCCAGCAGCCAAGATCCGTTCCCTAACTATGGCTACACCTTC. Residues: CASSQDPFPNYGYTF.

This clone was seen a single time. The V gene is TRBV7-3, the J gene TRBJ1-1, with 8 bases matching TRBD1. Germline V lookup: CDR1 SGHTA, CDR2 FQGTGA. Trimming took 4 bases from V and 1 from J; bases not matched to a gene: 5. There are 15 residues in the CDR3. CDR3 sequence reads: CASSYTGGPNTEAFF. Written as DNA, the CDR3 is TGTGCCAGCAGCTACACAGGGGGTCCGAACACTGAAGCTTTCTTT.

J is TRBJ2-3 and V is TRBV4-2; 12 bases agree with TRBD2. The CDR3 sequence is 16 residues long. With 3 bases clipped from V and 4 bases from J, the junction kept 5 bases outside the gene matches. Germline V lookup: CDR1 LGHNA, CDR2 YNFKEQ. DNA of the CDR3: TGTGCCAGCAGCCACAGCCTAGCGGGGGGGCCAGATACGCAGTATTTT. Its translation is CASSHSLAGGPDTQYF.